The clone carrying this TCR beta chain was observed many times. This sample was taken from a study of T cells in Graves' hyperthyroidism and ophthalmopathy. V dropped 2 bases and J dropped 5 bases, with 9 bases sitting between them. From germline, CDR1 is SNHLY and CDR2 FYNNEI. The CDR3 totals 13 residues. Ophthalmopathy in the patients scored at least 3 on Clinical Activity Score and at least 4 on NOSPECS grade, lasting under 3 months. Template material for amplifying TCR beta CDR3 regions consisted of RNA transcripts. HTBI primers were used for first-round RT-PCR of the TCR CDR3. TCRdb used MiXCR to reprocess the multiplex PCR reads, holding one entry per CDR3 protein. The sample has hundreds of thousands of distinct CDR3 sequences, over 15% seen once.

Material: blood. The chain employs TRBV2 and TRBJ2-5; D gene ambiguous. This clonotype was sampled from a woman aged 60-75 years with Graves' ophthalmopathy. This chain's CDR3 is CASSEFEWETQYF. The CDR3 DNA is TGTGCCAGCAGTGAATTTGAGTGGGAGACCCAGTACTTC.